This passage covers 30 T cell receptor beta chains from one sample sequenced in a study of T-cell reconstitution after alpha-beta-depleted transplantation in children. Unique molecular identifiers were incorporated when the TCRbeta library was constructed. Each CDR3 protein gets one entry after TCRdb re-called the PCR reads with MiXCR. The data hold approximately 520,000 distinct CDR3 sequences, with 30% to 35% observed a single time. The sample was PBMCs from the stem cell graft donor, taken from the stem cell graft. These receptors came from a human donor who donated a stem cell graft to a child with aplastic anemia.

The gene calls are TRBV7-8 and TRBJ1-1; 7 bases align to TRBD1. Germline CDR1 reads SGHVS; CDR2 reads FQNEAQ. This CDR3 has 18 residues. V was pared by 0 bases and J by 0 bases, with 10 bases of the junction left unmatched. CDR3 coding DNA: TGTGCCAGCAGCTTAGCGTTGGGACAGAAAACCATGAACACTGAAGCTTTCTTT. Its translation is CASSLALGQKTMNTEAFF.

V and J are TRBV6-1 and TRBJ2-1; D is unresolved. Germline V gene sequence: CDR1 MNHNS, CDR2 SASEGT. The CDR3 has 12 amino acids. Trimming shortened V by 8 bases and J by 8 bases, and 13 bases separated the two germline ends. The CDR3 loop reads CASEGWVDEQFF. Here the CDR3 DNA reads TGTGCCAGCGAAGGGTGGGTCGATGAGCAGTTCTTC.

The chain couples TRBV9 to TRBJ2-7, with TRBD2 matching 13 bases. V dropped 2 bases and J dropped 2; count of bases not matched to a gene: 1. Germline V CDR1 and CDR2: SGDLS, YYNGEE. The CDR3 sequence is 15 residues long. The chain's CDR3 is CASSVGTSGAYEQYF. The DNA of the CDR3 is TGTGCCAGCAGCGTTGGGACTAGCGGGGCCTACGAGCAGTACTTC. The whole variable domain, remainder taken from reference TRBV9 and TRBJ2-7, is DSGVTQTPKHLITATGQRVTLRCSPRSGDLSVYWYQQSLDQGLQFLIQYYNGEERAKGNILERFSAQQFPDLHSELNLSSLELGDSALYFCASSVGTSGAYEQYFGPGTRLTVT.

The chain carries TRBV30 and TRBJ1-1; D not certain. Germline lookup yields CDR1 GTSNPN and CDR2 SVGIG (reference sequence). V gave up 1 base and J gave up 6 bases, with 12 bases separating them. The CDR3 has 13 amino acids. CDR3 sequence reads: CAWSGGREAEAFF. The CDR3 nucleotides read TGTGCCTGGAGTGGAGGGCGAGAGGCTGAAGCTTTCTTT.

The J gene is TRBJ2-1, the V gene TRBV4-3; perhaps TRBD1 as D (6 bases). V lost 1 base and J lost 6, with 16 bases in between. The length of the CDR3 is 16 residues. Germline V gene lookup returns CDR1 LGHNA and CDR2 YSLEER. As DNA, the CDR3 is TGCGCCAGCAGCCAAGGTCTGGGGGCAGGTTTCAATGAGCAGTTCTTC. Amino acids: CASSQGLGAGFNEQFF.

The CDR3 region is CSVGQGENIQYF. CDR3 coding DNA: TGCAGCGTGGGACAGGGGGAAAACATTCAGTACTTC. The V gene is TRBV29-1, the J gene TRBJ2-4, with 11 bases that match TRBD1. CDR1 and CDR2 (germline): SQVTM, ANQGSEA. J lost 5 bases, V lost 6 bases, and 0 bases had no gene match. The CDR3 is made up of 12 amino acids.

V usage is TRBV3-1 and J usage is TRBJ1-1; no reliable D call. Germline V gene sequence: CDR1 LGHDT, CDR2 YNNKEL (reference sequence). The CDR3 totals 12 residues. V shed 3 bases and J shed 6 bases, with 8 bases lying between them. This CDR3 is CASSQTTSEAFF. CDR3 nucleotide sequence: TGTGCCAGCAGCCAGACAACCTCTGAAGCTTTCTTT.

The chain couples TRBV11-2 to TRBJ2-1, with 14 bases fitting TRBD2. Trimming at V came to 0 bases and at J to 7 bases, leaving 8 bases not matched to a gene. The CDR3 runs 18 residues. The germline V gene encodes CDR1 SGHAT and CDR2 FQNNGV. This CDR3 reads CASSLEPPGLAGANEQFF. CDR3 in DNA: TGTGCCAGCAGCTTAGAGCCCCCGGGACTAGCGGGAGCAAATGAGCAGTTCTTC.

This clonotype was detected ten times or more. The gene calls are TRBV12-3 or TRBV12-4 and TRBJ1-1; weak D call: TRBD1 (5 bases). The CDR3 extends over 13 amino acids. Trimming cost V 2 bases and J 5 bases, with 9 bases left between them. The CDR3 DNA reads TGTGCCAGCAGTTTAACTGGGGCTACTGAAGCTTTCTTT. Protein sequence: CASSLTGATEAFF.

This sequence joins TRBV12-3 or TRBV12-4 and TRBJ1-5, with D maybe TRBD1 (5 bases). Trimming left V 6 bases short and J 6 bases short, with 18 bases between. The CDR3 sequence is 15 residues long. CDR3: CASSFSGGSSQPQHF. CDR3 in DNA: TGTGCCAGCAGCTTTAGTGGGGGATCGAGTCAGCCCCAGCATTTT.

The chain couples TRBV6-1 to TRBJ2-2, with 13 bases that match TRBD2. V lost 7 bases and J lost 2; bases outside the gene matches: 4. From germline, CDR1 is MNHNS and CDR2 SASEGT. The CDR3 consists of 16 residues. The CDR3 region is CASTGLAGVNTGELFF. The CDR3 nucleotides are TGTGCCAGCACCGGACTAGCGGGGGTCAACACCGGGGAGCTGTTTTTT.

The table lists this clonotype with a few counts. V and J are TRBV7-9 and TRBJ2-1; 8 positions agree with TRBD2. CDR3 length equals 16 residues. Trimming cost V 1 base and J 7 bases; bases outside gene matches: 9. Germline CDR1 reads SEHNR; CDR2 reads FQNEAQ (reference sequence). The CDR3 DNA reads TGTGCCAGCAGCTTAGTAACGGGACTAGATTTAAATGAGCAGTTCTTC. Its translation is CASSLVTGLDLNEQFF.

With regard to this clonotype: Relative to the germline gene, one junction end is altered; a read error may explain this. The rearrangement links TRBV20-1 to TRBJ2-1; 11 bases are shared with TRBD2. Germline-derived CDR1 and CDR2 are DFQATT and SNEGSKA (reference sequence). This CDR3 is built from 15 residues. Here the CDR3 DNA reads TGCAGTGCTAGAGTTAGCGGGAGGGACTTCAATGAGCAGATCTTC. It translates to CSARVSGRDFNEQIF.

This clonotype has ten or more counts. The gene calls are TRBV20-1 and TRBJ2-1; D possibly corresponds to TRBD2 (5 bases). The CDR3 is 13 residues long. Per germline, CDR1 DFQATT and CDR2 SNEGSKA (reference sequence). The V gene lost 3 bases and the J gene lost 4 bases, with 10 bases spanning the gap. The CDR3 coding sequence is TGCAGTGCTAGTAGTGGGAGTTACAATGAGCAGTTCTTC. This translates into CSASSGSYNEQFF.

This clonotype has just a few counts. V and J are TRBV10-3 and TRBJ2-7; D may be TRBD1 (6 bases). CDR1 is ENHRY and CDR2 is SYGVKD in the germline V gene. The CDR3 consists of 13 residues. V lost 6 bases and J 5 bases, leaving 14 bases between the germline ends. The CDR3 loop is CAISLEQGDEQYF. The CDR3 nucleotides read TGTGCCATCAGCTTAGAACAGGGAGACGAGCAGTACTTC.

The CDR3 reads CASSLAGPAGQPQHF. CDR3 in DNA: TGTGCCAGCAGCTTAGCTGGGCCCGCGGGGCAGCCCCAGCATTTT. The chain uses TRBV7-9 and TRBJ1-5; D ambiguous. Trimming took off 0 bases at V and 7 bases at J, with 13 bases between the two ends. The germline CDR1 and CDR2 sequences are SEHNR and FQNEAQ (reference sequence). CDR3 length: 15 amino acids.

The rearrangement joins TRBV20-1 to TRBJ2-3, with 10 bases fitting TRBD2. The CDR3 length is 16 residues. With 0 bases clipped from V and 1 base from J, the junction kept 4 bases outside the gene matches. Germline V gene sequence: CDR1 DFQATT, CDR2 SNEGSKA (reference sequence). CDR3 DNA sequence: TGCAGTGCTAGAGATGAGAGCGGGAGGGGCACAGATACGCAGTATTTT. It specifies CSARDESGRGTDTQYF.

The rearrangement joins TRBV7-6 to TRBJ2-3, with no clear D. The CDR3 loop spans 13 amino acids. Germline CDR1 and CDR2: SGHVS and FNYEAQ. V was pared by 1 base and J by 0 bases, with 2 bases between. The CDR3, as DNA: TGTGCCAGCAGCTTAGTGAGCACAGATACGCAGTATTTT. This codes for CASSLVSTDTQYF.

The chain recombines TRBV5-4 with TRBJ2-3; 13 bases are a match to TRBD2. Germline CDR1 is SGHNT and CDR2 is YYREEE (reference sequence). This CDR3 region has 17 residues. With 4 bases clipped from V and 3 bases from J, the junction kept 8 bases outside the gene matches. Here the CDR3 reads CASSIGTSGTVTDTQYF. The CDR3 region has the DNA TGTGCCAGCAGCATCGGGACTAGCGGGACGGTAACAGATACGCAGTATTTT.

This clonotype was seen only a few times. V is TRBV30 and J is TRBJ1-5; 9 bases are shared with TRBD1. J was trimmed by 1 base and V by 3 bases; bases with no gene match: 1. CDR1 and CDR2 from the germline V gene are GTSNPN and SVGIG (reference sequence). The CDR3 has 14 residues. The CDR3 coding sequence is TGTGCCTGGAGGGGACAGGGAAGCAATCAGCCCCAGCATTTT. Its protein product is CAWRGQGSNQPQHF.

This clonotype was counted between two and nine times. J is TRBJ1-1 and V is TRBV12-3 or TRBV12-4; no clear D. Trimming left V 2 bases short and J 3 bases short, with 13 bases between. This CDR3 spans 15 amino acids. In nucleotides, the CDR3 is TGTGCCAGCAGTTTATCTGGGGTTGGTGACACTGAAGCTTTCTTT. Amino acids: CASSLSGVGDTEAFF.

In this sample, this clonotype turned up many times. The chain combines TRBV7-2 with TRBJ2-3; D ambiguous. V was cut by 3 bases and J by 4 bases, with 5 bases left in between. CDR1 and CDR2 (germline): SGHTA, FQGNSA. The CDR3 length is 12 residues. This CDR3 is CASSFGPDTQYF. In nucleotides, the CDR3 is TGTGCCAGCAGCTTTGGACCAGATACGCAGTATTTT.

This clonotype occurred a few times. The chain recombines TRBV20-1 with TRBJ1-5, with 8 bases aligning to TRBD1. The CDR3 covers 13 residues. CDR1 is DFQATT, CDR2 SNEGSKA, per germline (reference sequence). J gave up 2 bases and V 5 bases, and 2 bases lay outside the gene matches. Written as DNA, the CDR3 is TGCAGTGCTGACAGGGGACGCAATCAGCCCCAGCATTTT. It translates to CSADRGRNQPQHF.

V gene TRBV29-1 combines with J gene TRBJ2-3, with 8 bases lining up with TRBD1. The CDR3 has 14 amino acids. From germline, CDR1 is SQVTM and CDR2 ANQGSEA. V shed 7 bases and J 5 bases; nucleotides not matched to a gene: 11. The CDR3 DNA reads TGCAGCGCGACAGGGGCATCGGGGCAAGATACGCAGTATTTT. It specifies CSATGASGQDTQYF.

The V and J genes are TRBV12-3 or TRBV12-4 and TRBJ2-1; D ambiguous. CDR3 size: 12 residues. The V end was cut by 8 bases, the J end by 5 bases, with 10 bases between. CDR3 in amino acids: CASFVGNNEQFF. DNA of the CDR3: TGTGCCAGCTTTGTTGGTAACAATGAGCAGTTCTTC.

This chain uses TRBV12-3 or TRBV12-4 with TRBJ2-1, with D uncertain. The CDR3 covers 12 residues. Between the trimmed V and J ends, which lost 7 bases and 6 bases, there was a span of 10 bases. In nucleotides, the CDR3 is TGTGCCAGCACCCCTAGAGTCAATGAGCAGTTCTTC. Its protein is CASTPRVNEQFF.

This clonotype has only one observation. The V gene is TRBV13, the J gene TRBJ2-1, with TRBD1 matching 9 bases. This CDR3 spans 16 amino acids. J lost 6 bases, V lost 3 bases, and 9 bases had no gene match. Germline assignment: CDR1 PRHDT and CDR2 FYEKMQ (reference sequence). The CDR3 region has the DNA TGTGCCAGCAGCTTGGCAGACAGGGGGAGGTTCAATGAGCAGTTCTTC. Amino acids: CASSLADRGRFNEQFF.

This clonotype was picked up a small number of times. In nucleotides, the CDR3 is TGTGCCAGCTCACCAAATCCACCCAGACTGTTGAACACTGAAGCTTTCTTT. This codes for CASSPNPPRLLNTEAFF. The chain is built from TRBV18 and TRBJ1-1; D not resolved. This CDR3 has 17 amino acids. V was trimmed by 2 bases and J by 0 bases, leaving 16 bases between them. Germline values: CDR1 KGHSH, CDR2 LQKENI.

V and J are TRBV4-3 and TRBJ2-3; the match to TRBD2 covers 10 bases. This CDR3 region has 17 residues. After removal of 0 bases from V and 7 bases from J, the junction contained 10 bases not matched to a gene. CDR1 and CDR2 (germline): LGHNA, YSLEER. The CDR3 DNA reads TGCGCCAGCAGCCAAGACAGGTCTAGCGGGGGCACGAATACGCAGTATTTT. This codes for CASSQDRSSGGTNTQYF.

The rearrangement uses TRBV6-1 and TRBJ1-5; 8 nucleotides line up with TRBD1. The CDR3 extends over 15 amino acids. The junction had 3 bases not matched to a gene; V was cut back by 3 bases and J by 2 bases. Per the germline V gene, CDR1 is MNHNS and CDR2 is SASEGT. The CDR3 here is CASSDQGAGNQPQHF. The CDR3 DNA follows: TGTGCCAGCAGTGATCAGGGGGCCGGCAATCAGCCCCAGCATTTT.